The present entry profiles one T cell receptor beta chain with its context. The library came from three nested PCR rounds adapted from ARM-PCR protocols. TCRdb redid the calling of the multiplex PCR reads with MiXCR, one entry per CDR3 protein. The sample shows 100,000 to 150,000 distinct CDR3 sequences, roughly 67% of them seen only once. The template was RNA from unsorted bulk tissue. Germline V gene sequence: CDR1 DFQATT, CDR2 SNEGSKA (reference sequence). Unmatched junction bases numbered 18, after V lost 5 bases and J lost 8 bases. This CDR3 region has 16 residues. The sample is drawn from a study of tumor and adjacent non-tumor tissue in lung cancer.

The gene calls are TRBV20-1 and TRBJ2-1, with 7 bases lining up with TRBD2. Sequenced sample: lung tumor tissue. This clonotype originated in a man aged 25 to 45 with non-small cell lung cancer. DNA for the CDR3: TGCAGTGCTCCAGATTCTGGGACTATCAGGAAGGATGAGCAGTTCTTC. This sequence encodes CSAPDSGTIRKDEQFF.